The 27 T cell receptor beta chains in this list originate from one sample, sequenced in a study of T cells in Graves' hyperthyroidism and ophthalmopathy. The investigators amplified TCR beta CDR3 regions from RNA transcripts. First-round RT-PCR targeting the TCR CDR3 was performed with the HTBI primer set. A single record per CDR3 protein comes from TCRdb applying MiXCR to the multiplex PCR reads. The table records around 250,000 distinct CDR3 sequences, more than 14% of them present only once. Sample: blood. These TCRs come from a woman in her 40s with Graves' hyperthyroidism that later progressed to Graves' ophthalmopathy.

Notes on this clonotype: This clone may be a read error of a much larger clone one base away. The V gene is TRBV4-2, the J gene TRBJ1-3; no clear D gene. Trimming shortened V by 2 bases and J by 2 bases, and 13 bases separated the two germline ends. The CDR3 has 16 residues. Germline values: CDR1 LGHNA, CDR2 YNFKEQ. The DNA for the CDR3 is TGTGCCAGCAGCCAACATAAAGTTCAGGCTGGAAACACCATATATTTT. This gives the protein CASSQHKVQAGNTIYF.

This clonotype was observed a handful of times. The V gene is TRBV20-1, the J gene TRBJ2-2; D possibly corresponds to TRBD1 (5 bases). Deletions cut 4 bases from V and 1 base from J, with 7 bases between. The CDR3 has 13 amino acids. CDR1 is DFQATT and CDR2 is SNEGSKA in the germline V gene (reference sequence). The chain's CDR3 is CSAKQGNTGELFF. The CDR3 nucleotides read TGCAGTGCTAAGCAGGGGAACACCGGGGAGCTGTTTTTT.

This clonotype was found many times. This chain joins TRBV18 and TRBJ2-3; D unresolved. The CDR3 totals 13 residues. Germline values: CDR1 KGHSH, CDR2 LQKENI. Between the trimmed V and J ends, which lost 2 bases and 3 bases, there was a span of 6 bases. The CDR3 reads CASSPVVTDTQYF. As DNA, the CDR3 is TGTGCCAGCTCACCAGTAGTTACAGATACGCAGTATTTT.

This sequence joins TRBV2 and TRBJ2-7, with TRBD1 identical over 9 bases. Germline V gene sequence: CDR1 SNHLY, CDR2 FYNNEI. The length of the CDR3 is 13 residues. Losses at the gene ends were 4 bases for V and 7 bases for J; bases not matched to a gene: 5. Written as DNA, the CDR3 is TGTGCCAGCAGTGTACAGGGGGCGGAGGAGCAGTACTTC. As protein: CASSVQGAEEQYF.

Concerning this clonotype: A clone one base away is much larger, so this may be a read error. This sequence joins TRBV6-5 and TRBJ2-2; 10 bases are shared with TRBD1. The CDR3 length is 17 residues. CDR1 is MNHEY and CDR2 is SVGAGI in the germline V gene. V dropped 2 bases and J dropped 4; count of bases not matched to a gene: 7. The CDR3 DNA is TGTGCCAGCAGTTACCCGACAGGGGGCGCGAGCACCGGGGAGCTGTTTTTT. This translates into CASSYPTGGASTGELFF.

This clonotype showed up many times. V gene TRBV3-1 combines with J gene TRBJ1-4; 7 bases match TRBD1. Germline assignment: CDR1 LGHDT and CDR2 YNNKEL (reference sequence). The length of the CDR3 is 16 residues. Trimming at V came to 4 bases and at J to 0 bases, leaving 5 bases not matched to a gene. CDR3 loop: CASSPGQLATNEKLFF. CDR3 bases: TGTGCCAGCAGCCCGGGACAGCTTGCAACTAATGAAAAACTGTTTTTT.

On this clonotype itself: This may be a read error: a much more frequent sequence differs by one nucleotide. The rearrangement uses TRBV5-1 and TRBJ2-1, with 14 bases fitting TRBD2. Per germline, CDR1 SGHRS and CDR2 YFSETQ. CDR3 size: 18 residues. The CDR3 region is CARSQLVPGLAGANEQFF. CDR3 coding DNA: TGTGCCAGGAGCCAGTTAGTTCCGGGACTAGCGGGAGCCAATGAGCAGTTCTTC.

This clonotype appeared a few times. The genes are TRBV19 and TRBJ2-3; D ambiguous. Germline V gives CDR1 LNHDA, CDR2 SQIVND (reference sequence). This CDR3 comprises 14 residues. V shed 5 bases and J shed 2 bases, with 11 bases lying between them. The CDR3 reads CASSGSHITDTQYF. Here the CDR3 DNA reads TGTGCCAGTAGTGGAAGCCATATCACAGATACGCAGTATTTT. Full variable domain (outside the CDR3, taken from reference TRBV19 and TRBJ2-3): DGGITQSPKYLFRKEGQNVTLSCEQNLNHDAMYWYRQDPGQGLRLIYYSQIVNDFQKGDIAEGYSVSREKKESFPLTVTSAQKNPTAFYLCASSGSHITDTQYFGPGTRLTVL.

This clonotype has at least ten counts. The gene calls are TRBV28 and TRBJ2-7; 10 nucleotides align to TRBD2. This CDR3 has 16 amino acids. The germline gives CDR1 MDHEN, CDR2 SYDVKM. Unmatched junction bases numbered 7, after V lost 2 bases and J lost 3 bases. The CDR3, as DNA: TGTGCCAGCAGTTTACTTCGCCTAGCGGGAGACTACGAGCAGTACTTC. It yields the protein CASSLLRLAGDYEQYF.

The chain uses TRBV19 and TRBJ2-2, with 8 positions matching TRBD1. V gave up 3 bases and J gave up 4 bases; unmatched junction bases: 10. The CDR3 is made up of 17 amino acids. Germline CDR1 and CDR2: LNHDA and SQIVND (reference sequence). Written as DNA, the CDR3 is TGTGCCAGTAGTATCCTTGGCAGGGGGCATGTCACCGGGGAGCTGTTTTTT. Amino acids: CASSILGRGHVTGELFF.

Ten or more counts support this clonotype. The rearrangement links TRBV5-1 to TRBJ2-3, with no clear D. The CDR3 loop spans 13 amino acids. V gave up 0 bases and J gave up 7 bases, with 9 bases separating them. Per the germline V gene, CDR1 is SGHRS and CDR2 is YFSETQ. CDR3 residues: CASSLGPEYTQYF. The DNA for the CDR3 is TGCGCCAGCAGCTTGGGACCGGAATATACGCAGTATTTT.

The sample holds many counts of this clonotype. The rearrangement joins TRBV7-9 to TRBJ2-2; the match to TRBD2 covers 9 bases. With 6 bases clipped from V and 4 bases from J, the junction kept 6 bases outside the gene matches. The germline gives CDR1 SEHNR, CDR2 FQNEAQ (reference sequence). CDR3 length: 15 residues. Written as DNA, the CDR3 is TGTGCCAGCAGAACTGGACTAGCGCCCACCGGGGAGCTGTTTTTT. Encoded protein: CASRTGLAPTGELFF.

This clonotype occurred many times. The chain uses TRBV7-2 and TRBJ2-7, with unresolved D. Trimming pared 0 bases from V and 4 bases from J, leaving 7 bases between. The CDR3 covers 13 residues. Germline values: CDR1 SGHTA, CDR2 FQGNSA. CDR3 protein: CASSLAIGYEQYF. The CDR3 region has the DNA TGTGCCAGCAGCTTAGCTATCGGTTACGAGCAGTACTTC.

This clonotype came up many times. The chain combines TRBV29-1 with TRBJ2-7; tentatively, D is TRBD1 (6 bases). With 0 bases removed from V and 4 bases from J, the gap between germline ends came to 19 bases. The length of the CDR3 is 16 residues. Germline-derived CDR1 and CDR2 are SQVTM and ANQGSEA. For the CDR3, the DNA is TGCAGCGTTGAAGATATTTCCCGGGCAGGGGCTTACGAGCAGTACTTC. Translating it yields CSVEDISRAGAYEQYF.

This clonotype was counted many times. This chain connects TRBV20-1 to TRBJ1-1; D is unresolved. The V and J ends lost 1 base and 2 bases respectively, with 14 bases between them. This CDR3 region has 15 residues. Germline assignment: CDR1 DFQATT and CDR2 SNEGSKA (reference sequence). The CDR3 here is CSARGVRVLNTEAFF. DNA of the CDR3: TGCAGTGCTAGAGGAGTGAGAGTACTCAACACTGAAGCTTTCTTT.

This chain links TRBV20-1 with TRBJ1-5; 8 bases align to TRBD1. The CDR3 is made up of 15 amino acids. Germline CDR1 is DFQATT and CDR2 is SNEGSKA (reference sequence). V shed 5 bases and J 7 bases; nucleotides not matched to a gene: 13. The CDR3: CSAGRTGLGGQPQHF. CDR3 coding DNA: TGCAGTGCTGGAAGGACAGGGTTGGGTGGACAGCCCCAGCATTTT.

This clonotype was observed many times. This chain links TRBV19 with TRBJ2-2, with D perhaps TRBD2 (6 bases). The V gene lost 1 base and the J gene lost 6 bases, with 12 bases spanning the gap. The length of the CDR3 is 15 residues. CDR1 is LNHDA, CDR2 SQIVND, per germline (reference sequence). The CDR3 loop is CASSIAGTPAGELFF. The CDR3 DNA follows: TGTGCCAGTAGTATAGCCGGGACTCCGGCCGGGGAGCTGTTTTTT. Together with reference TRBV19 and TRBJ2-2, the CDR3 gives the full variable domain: DGGITQSPKYLFRKEGQNVTLSCEQNLNHDAMYWYRQDPGQGLRLIYYSQIVNDFQKGDIAEGYSVSREKKESFPLTVTSAQKNPTAFYLCASSIAGTPAGELFFGEGSRLTVL.

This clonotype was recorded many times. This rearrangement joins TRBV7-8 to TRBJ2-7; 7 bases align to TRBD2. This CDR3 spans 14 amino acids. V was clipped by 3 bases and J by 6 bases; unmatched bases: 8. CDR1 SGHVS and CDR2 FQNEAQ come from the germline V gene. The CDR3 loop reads CASSFQRDTGEQYF. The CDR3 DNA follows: TGTGCCAGCAGCTTCCAGCGGGATACGGGCGAGCAGTACTTC.

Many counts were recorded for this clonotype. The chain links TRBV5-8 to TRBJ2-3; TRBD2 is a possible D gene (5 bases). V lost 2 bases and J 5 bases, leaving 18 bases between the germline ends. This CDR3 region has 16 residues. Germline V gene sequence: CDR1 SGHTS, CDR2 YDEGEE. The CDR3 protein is CASSFRVISGGDTQYF. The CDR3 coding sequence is TGTGCCAGCAGCTTCCGGGTGATAAGCGGTGGAGATACGCAGTATTTT.

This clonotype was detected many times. This CDR3 reads CASSSGQRTSTDTQYF. In nucleotides, the CDR3 is TGTGCCAGCAGCTCCGGACAGCGCACTAGCACAGATACGCAGTATTTT. The genes are TRBV5-8 and TRBJ2-3; D might be TRBD1 (6 bases). Trimming removed 3 bases at V and 0 bases at J, with 14 bases between. Germline V gives CDR1 SGHTS, CDR2 YDEGEE. The CDR3 contains 16 residues.

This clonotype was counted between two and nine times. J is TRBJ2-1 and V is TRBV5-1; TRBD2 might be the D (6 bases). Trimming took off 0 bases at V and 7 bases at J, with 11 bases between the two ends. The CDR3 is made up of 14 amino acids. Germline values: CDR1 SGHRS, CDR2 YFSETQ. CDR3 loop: CASSLEAGLNEQFF. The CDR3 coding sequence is TGCGCCAGCAGCTTGGAGGCGGGGTTAAATGAGCAGTTCTTC.

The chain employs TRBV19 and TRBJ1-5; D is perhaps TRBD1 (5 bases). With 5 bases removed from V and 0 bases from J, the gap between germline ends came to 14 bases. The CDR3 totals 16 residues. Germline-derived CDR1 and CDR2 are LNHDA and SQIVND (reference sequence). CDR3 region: CASSWGGADSNQPQHF. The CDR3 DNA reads TGTGCCAGTAGTTGGGGCGGGGCCGATAGCAATCAGCCCCAGCATTTT.

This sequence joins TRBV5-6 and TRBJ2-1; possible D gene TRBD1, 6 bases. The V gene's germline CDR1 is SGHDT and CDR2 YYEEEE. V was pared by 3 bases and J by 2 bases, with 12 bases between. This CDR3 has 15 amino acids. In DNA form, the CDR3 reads TGTGCCAGCAGCTCGACCAGGGGAACCTACAATGAGCAGTTCTTC. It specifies CASSSTRGTYNEQFF.

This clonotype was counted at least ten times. Written as DNA, the CDR3 is TGTGCCAGCAGTTTACTTCGGAAGCTCCTGAACACCGGGGAGCTGTTTTTT. Translation gives CASSLLRKLLNTGELFF. This sequence joins TRBV28 and TRBJ2-2; D is undetermined. This CDR3 has 17 amino acids. Germline lookup yields CDR1 MDHEN and CDR2 SYDVKM. V lost 2 bases to trimming and J lost 1 base, with 14 bases between them.

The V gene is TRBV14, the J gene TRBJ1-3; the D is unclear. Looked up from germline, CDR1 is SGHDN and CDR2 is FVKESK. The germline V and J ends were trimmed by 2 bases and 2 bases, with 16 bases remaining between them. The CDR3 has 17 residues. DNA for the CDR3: TGTGCCAGCAGCCAAAGTATGGATGGCCTGACTGGAAACACCATATATTTT. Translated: CASSQSMDGLTGNTIYF.

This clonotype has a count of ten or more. CDR3 DNA sequence: TGTGCCAGCTCACCACCTGACACCCGAGTCACCGGGGAGCTGTTTTTT. The encoded protein is CASSPPDTRVTGELFF. This sequence joins TRBV18 and TRBJ2-2; D unclear. The CDR3 has 16 amino acids. Trimming took off 0 bases at V and 4 bases at J, with 12 bases between the two ends. Germline V gene lookup returns CDR1 KGHSH and CDR2 LQKENI.

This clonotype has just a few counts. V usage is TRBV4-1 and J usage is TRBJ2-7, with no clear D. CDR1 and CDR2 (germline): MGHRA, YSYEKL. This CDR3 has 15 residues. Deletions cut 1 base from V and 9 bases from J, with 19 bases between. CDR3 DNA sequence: TGCGCCAGCAGCCAAGTCCAGGCACCCCTCTTGGGGCAGTACTTC. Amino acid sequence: CASSQVQAPLLGQYF.